This T cell receptor beta chain was found in a study of T-cell reconstitution after alpha-beta-depleted transplantation in children. General study results and limits: Diversity and T-cell counts at one year after transplant derived mostly from new T cells. Reported findings indicate that, about two months after transplant, alpha-beta T cells came from several hundred expanded clones, which were derived from non-depleted graft cells.

This clonotype has a handful of counts. Antigen: not known. As it was prepared, the TCRbeta library received unique molecular identifiers. TCRdb ran MiXCR on the PCR reads and lists one entry per CDR3 protein. The profile shows about 210,000 distinct CDR3 sequences, approximately 19% of them singletons. The sample was PBMCs, mostly from graft donor cells, taken 360 days after TCRalphabeta/CD19-depleted stem cell transplant. This clonotype originated in a male patient aged 2-9 years who had a stem cell transplant for acute lymphoblastic leukemia, so the T cells may come from the graft donor.

The DNA of the CDR3 is TGTGCCAGCAGCCAGATTAGGACGGGGTACGAGCAGTACTTC. It yields the protein CASSQIRTGYEQYF. This rearrangement joins TRBV7-9 to TRBJ2-7; D may be TRBD2 (5 bases). Germline lookup yields CDR1 SEHNR and CDR2 FQNEAQ (reference sequence). Trimming cost V 5 bases and J 4 bases, with 15 bases left between them. The CDR3 has 14 amino acids.